The next 19 T cell receptor beta chains were all read from a single sample in a study of blood T cell repertoires in COVID-19. TCRdb's copy holds only in-frame clones and misses some; the assay was immunoSEQ multiplex PCR. The sample has under 350,000 clones; about 80% are singletons. Sequencing was done on a sample of peripheral blood. The origin of the receptors is a woman in her fifties or sixties who had recovered from COVID-19.

This chain links TRBV3-1 (or the pseudogene TRBV3-2) with TRBJ2-7; 10 bases agree with TRBD2. This CDR3 is built from 14 residues. V was pared by 6 bases and J by 4 bases, with 6 bases of the junction left unmatched. CDR1 and CDR2 (germline): LGHDT, YNNKEL (reference sequence). The CDR3 protein is CASRASSGSYEQYF. The CDR3 region has the DNA TGTGCCAGCAGGGCTTCTAGCGGGAGTTACGAGCAGTACTTC.

The V and J genes are TRBV28 and TRBJ2-7; 10 bases are shared with TRBD1. V gave up 6 bases and J gave up 4 bases; unmatched junction bases: 3. CDR3 length: 13 amino acids. CDR1 and CDR2 from the germline V gene are MDHEN and SYDVKM. The CDR3 protein is CASRLDRGYEQYF. The CDR3 DNA reads as TGTGCCAGCAGGTTGGACAGGGGGTACGAGCAGTACTTC.

V is TRBV10-3 and J is TRBJ2-3; TRBD2 agrees at 7 bases. The V gene end was trimmed by 6 bases and the J gene end by 2 bases; junction bases not matched to a gene: 5. Germline values: CDR1 ENHRY, CDR2 SYGVKD. This CDR3 has 14 amino acids. DNA for the CDR3: TGTGCCATCAGCCCTAGCGGATTCACAGATACGCAGTATTTT. It encodes CAISPSGFTDTQYF.

This chain joins TRBV28 and TRBJ1-5; no firm D call. Per germline, CDR1 MDHEN and CDR2 SYDVKM. This CDR3 has 13 amino acids. V was cut by 8 bases and J by 0 bases, with 8 bases left in between. This CDR3 reads CASGGDSNQPQHF. CDR3 sequence (DNA): TGTGCCAGCGGAGGAGATAGCAATCAGCCCCAGCATTTT.

The chain combines TRBV7-3 with TRBJ2-1; the match to TRBD1 covers 7 bases. CDR3 size: 16 residues. From germline, CDR1 is SGHTA and CDR2 FQGTGA. V dropped 0 bases and J dropped 6; count of bases not matched to a gene: 8. The CDR3 coding sequence is TGTGCCAGCAGCTTAACAGGGGGCACTCCTACCAATGAGCAGTTCTTC. Translation: CASSLTGGTPTNEQFF.

The genes are TRBV27 and TRBJ2-1, with 7 bases matching TRBD1. The germline V gene encodes CDR1 MNHEY and CDR2 SMNVEV (reference sequence). V was pared by 5 bases and J by 9 bases, with 4 bases of the junction left unmatched. CDR3 length: 12 amino acids. DNA for the CDR3: TGTGCCAGCAGTCCGACAGGGCCTGAGCAGTTCTTC. Residues: CASSPTGPEQFF.

The CDR3 nucleotides are TGTGCCAGCAGTTTATCGCGGACAGGGTGGGAGGGTTCACCCCTCCACTTT. Translating it yields CASSLSRTGWEGSPLHF. J is TRBJ1-6 and V is TRBV27; 8 bases line up with TRBD1. Trimming at V came to 0 bases and at J to 9 bases, leaving 10 bases not matched to a gene. Germline V CDR1 and CDR2: MNHEY, SMNVEV (reference sequence). The CDR3 sequence is 17 residues long.

V and J are TRBV28 and TRBJ1-5; 8 positions match TRBD1. There are 16 residues in the CDR3. J lost 5 bases, V lost 6 bases, and 12 bases had no gene match. CDR1 is MDHEN, CDR2 SYDVKM, per germline. CDR3 residues: CASRNTDRGAYQPQHF. CDR3 DNA sequence: TGTGCCAGCAGAAACACTGACAGGGGAGCGTATCAGCCCCAGCATTTT.

In its sample, this clone ranks as medium-sized. V usage is TRBV6-1 and J usage is TRBJ2-7, with 10 bases aligning to TRBD1. The CDR3 spans 15 residues. J gave up 2 bases and V 1 base, and 2 bases lay outside the gene matches. Germline V gene sequence: CDR1 MNHNS, CDR2 SASEGT. The CDR3 region is CASSEGTGGTYEQYF. CDR3 sequence (DNA): TGTGCCAGCAGTGAAGGGACAGGGGGAACCTACGAGCAGTACTTC.

The chain uses TRBV4-3 and TRBJ1-2; TRBD1 matches 7 bases. The CDR3 extends over 13 amino acids. Trimming took 1 base from V and 4 from J; bases not matched to a gene: 0. Germline V gives CDR1 LGHNA, CDR2 YSLEER. CDR3 sequence reads: CASSQGQGYGYTF. CDR3 bases: TGCGCCAGCAGCCAAGGACAGGGCTATGGCTACACCTTC.

The V and J genes are TRBV5-1 and TRBJ1-3; 10 bases fit TRBD1. Trimming removed 3 bases from V and 4 bases from J; junction bases left unmatched: 4. Germline assignment: CDR1 SGHRS and CDR2 YFSETQ. The CDR3 sequence is 15 residues long. This chain's CDR3 is CASSSGQGEGNTIYF. The CDR3 DNA reads TGCGCCAGCAGCTCAGGACAGGGGGAAGGAAACACCATATATTTT. Using reference TRBV5-1 and TRBJ1-3 for the parts outside the CDR3, the full variable domain is KAGVTQTPRYLIKTRGQQVTLSCSPISGHRSVSWYQQTPGQGLQFLFEYFSETQRNKGNFPGRFSGRQFSNSRSEMNVSTLELGDSALYLCASSSGQGEGNTIYFGEGSWLTVV.

The genes are TRBV9 and TRBJ1-3, with 7 positions matching TRBD1. The CDR3 extends over 16 amino acids. Germline CDR1 and CDR2: SGDLS and YYNGEE. The J segment lost 1 base and the V segment lost 0 bases, leaving 4 bases of the junction unmatched. CDR3 residues: CASSVAGGYSGNTIYF. In nucleotides, the CDR3 is TGTGCCAGCAGCGTAGCAGGGGGGTATTCTGGAAACACCATATATTTT.

This chain joins TRBV5-6 and TRBJ1-1; no reliable D call. The V end was cut by 1 base, the J end by 6 bases, with 7 bases between. Per the germline V gene, CDR1 is SGHDT and CDR2 is YYEEEE. This CDR3 comprises 12 residues. CDR3 loop: CASSLFGAEAFF. CDR3 nucleotide sequence: TGTGCCAGCAGCTTGTTCGGGGCTGAAGCTTTCTTT.

The J gene is TRBJ1-1, the V gene TRBV27; TRBD1 matches at 7 bases. This CDR3 has 14 amino acids. Germline V CDR1 and CDR2: MNHEY, SMNVEV (reference sequence). V trimming: 5 bases; J trimming: 11 bases; junction bases outside the gene matches: 14. CDR3: CASSTTGIRSGAFF. The CDR3 DNA follows: TGTGCCAGCAGTACGACAGGGATTCGGTCTGGTGCTTTCTTT.

A word on this clone: This CDR3 is also generated by other DNA sequences in the sample. The chain has TRBV6-5 and TRBJ1-1; 9 bases map to TRBD1. Germline values: CDR1 MNHEY, CDR2 SVGAGI. CDR3 length: 13 residues. Trimming cost V 6 bases and J 5 bases; bases outside gene matches: 4. The CDR3 is CASRRDRETEAFF. CDR3 sequence (DNA): TGTGCCAGCAGACGGGACAGGGAGACTGAAGCTTTCTTT.

This clone was detected once. The rearrangement joins TRBV6-5 to TRBJ2-6; D call uncertain. The CDR3 length is 15 residues. Trimming stripped 5 bases from V and 0 bases from J, with 8 bases between. The germline CDR1 and CDR2 sequences are MNHEY and SVGAGI. The CDR3 loop is CASSTGHSGANVLTF. Here the CDR3 DNA reads TGTGCCAGCAGTACGGGTCACTCTGGGGCCAACGTCCTGACTTTC.

The chain recombines TRBV3-1 (or the pseudogene TRBV3-2) with TRBJ2-5, with 8 nucleotides matching TRBD2. V lost 4 bases, J lost 1 base, and 8 bases stayed unmatched. The CDR3 extends over 16 amino acids. Per the germline V gene, CDR1 is LGHDT and CDR2 is YNNKEL (reference sequence). In DNA, the CDR3 is TGTGCCAGCAGCCCTGGATTAGCGGGACCCCAAGAGACCCAGTACTTC. Residues: CASSPGLAGPQETQYF.

V and J are TRBV5-5 and TRBJ2-7; tentatively, D is TRBD2 (6 bases). Trimming left V 2 bases short and J 3 bases short, with 15 bases between. The CDR3 covers 15 residues. The germline V gene encodes CDR1 SGHKS and CDR2 YYEKEE (reference sequence). The CDR3 reads CASSFDGGTIYEQYF. CDR3 coding DNA: TGTGCCAGCAGCTTCGACGGAGGGACGATCTACGAGCAGTACTTC.

This clone was counted between two and nine times. J is TRBJ2-1 and V is TRBV7-2; maybe TRBD2 (6 bases). Trimming removed 0 bases at V and 8 bases at J, with 11 bases between. The CDR3 is 14 residues long. Germline loops: CDR1 SGHTA, CDR2 FQGNSA. The CDR3 coding sequence is TGTGCCAGCAGCTTAGCGGGCGGGAAATATGAGCAGTTCTTC. This codes for CASSLAGGKYEQFF. The entire variable domain, with the rest obtained from reference TRBV7-2 and TRBJ2-1, is as follows: GAGVSQSPSNKVTEKGKDVELRCDPISGHTALYWYRQSLGQGLEFLIYFQGNSAPDKSGLPSDRFSAERTGGSVSTLTIQRTQQEDSAVYLCASSLAGGKYEQFFGPGTRLTVL.